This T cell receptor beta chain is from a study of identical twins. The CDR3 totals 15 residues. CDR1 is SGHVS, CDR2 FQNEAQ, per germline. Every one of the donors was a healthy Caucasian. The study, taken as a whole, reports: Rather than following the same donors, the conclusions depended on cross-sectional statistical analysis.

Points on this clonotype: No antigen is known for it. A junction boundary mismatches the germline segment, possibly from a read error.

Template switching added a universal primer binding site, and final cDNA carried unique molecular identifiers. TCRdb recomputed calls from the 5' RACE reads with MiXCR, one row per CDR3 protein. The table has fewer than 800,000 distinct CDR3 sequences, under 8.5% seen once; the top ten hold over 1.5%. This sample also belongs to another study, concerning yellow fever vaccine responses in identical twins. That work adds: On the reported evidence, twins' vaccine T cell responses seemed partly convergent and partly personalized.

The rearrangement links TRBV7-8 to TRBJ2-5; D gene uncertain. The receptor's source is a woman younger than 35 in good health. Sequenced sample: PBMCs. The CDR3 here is CASSNVLGQPKTQHF. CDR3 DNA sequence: TGTGCCAGCAGCAACGTACTTGGGCAGCCGAAGACCCAGCACTTC.